These T cell receptor beta chains were read from a single sample in a study of blood T cell repertoires in COVID-19. The protocol was immunoSEQ multiplex PCR, while the TCRdb copy is restricted to in-frame clones and leaves out a portion. The data hold about 190,000 clones, with around 83% observed a single time. Sequencing was performed on peripheral blood. All receptors derive from a man over 45 with active or convalescent COVID-19. Both conserved end residues are part of each CDR3. D genes are given only for firm matches. Some rows have no size entry. The others give once, few or many, or a class for an expanded clone.

few | TRBJ1-2 | TRBD1 | TRBV4-3 | TGCGCCAGCAGCCAAGCACCGGGGACAGATTACTATGGCTACACCTTC | CASSQAPGTDYYGYTF
- | TRBJ2-7 | TRBD1 | TRBV6-6 | TGTGCCAGCGCACGGGACAGCAGAATCTCCTACGAGCAGTACTTC | CASARDSRISYEQYF
- | TRBJ2-7 | - | TRBV28 | TGTGCCAGCAGTTTACAGGACTACGAGCAGTACTTC | CASSLQDYEQYF
few | TRBJ1-4 | - | TRBV11-2 | TGTGCCAGCAGTTTTAGGTTGACAGCAACTAATGAAAAACTGTTTTTT | CASSFRLTATNEKLFF
once | TRBJ1-1 | - | TRBV6-5 | TGTGCCAGCACGCGGGTCTTGAACACTGAAGCTTTCTTT | CASTRVLNTEAFF
- | TRBJ2-3 | - | TRBV5-5 | TGTGCCAGCAGCCCAGGGGCAGATACGCAGTATTTT | CASSPGADTQYF
- | TRBJ1-1 | - | TRBV3-1/TRBV3-2 | TGTGCCAGCAGCCCCCGGGGAACTGAAGCTTTCTTT | CASSPRGTEAFF
- | TRBJ1-2 | - | TRBV6-6 | TGTGCCAGCCTTACAGGGCAATCTAACTATGGCTACACCTTC | CASLTGQSNYGYTF
- | TRBJ1-5 | - | TRBV5-3 | TGTGCCAGAAGCCTGCCGGGTAGTGTAGACAATCAGCCCCAGCATTTT | CARSLPGSVDNQPQHF
once | TRBJ2-5 | TRBD2 | TRBV2 | TGTGCCAGCAGTGAAGCCAACGCGGGAGCGGCACTTGAGACCCAGTACTTC | CASSEANAGAALETQYF
- | TRBJ1-4 | TRBD1 | TRBV9 | TGTGCCAGCAGCGCCGGGACAGCAACTAATGAAAAACTGTTTTTT | CASSAGTATNEKLFF
- | TRBJ1-1 | - | TRBV28 | TGTGCCAGCAGTTTCTCTTTCAGGGCGCGGAACACTGAAGCTTTCTTT | CASSFSFRARNTEAFF
few | TRBJ2-7 | - | TRBV4-1 | TGCGCCAGCAGCCAAGATAACTCGAGAAGGAGCTACGAGCAGTACTTC | CASSQDNSRRSYEQYF
- | TRBJ2-7 | - | TRBV30 | TGTGCCTGGAGCAAGGACAGCTACGAGCAGTACTTC | CAWSKDSYEQYF
once | TRBJ1-3 | - | TRBV15 | TGTGCCACCAGCTATACGGCGACAGGCTCTGGAAACACCATATATTTT | CATSYTATGSGNTIYF
- | TRBJ2-4 | TRBD2 | TRBV9 | TGTGCCAGCAGCGTAGCAGGACTAGCGGGGGGAGAGAGCATTCAGTACTTC | CASSVAGLAGGESIQYF
- | TRBJ2-2 | - | TRBV12-5 | TGTGCTAGTGCTCCTTTTAGCAACCGCACCGGGGAGCTGTTTTTT | CASAPFSNRTGELFF
- | TRBJ2-5 | - | TRBV7-2 | TGTGCCAGCAGCTTACTGGGGGGTGTATCCTACCAAGAGACCCAGTACTTC | CASSLLGGVSYQETQYF
- | TRBJ1-1 | TRBD1 | TRBV19 | TGTGCCAGTAGTTCCGGACAGGGATGGAACACTGAAGCTTTCTTT | CASSSGQGWNTEAFF
- | TRBJ2-1 | TRBD2 | TRBV9 | TGTGCCAGCAGCGCACAGAGGGCTAGCGGGGGGAATGAGCAGTTCTTC | CASSAQRASGGNEQFF
- | TRBJ2-7 | - | TRBV11-2 | TGTGCCAGCAGCCCCTCCGGAGCGGGCTACGAGCAGTACTTC | CASSPSGAGYEQYF
- | TRBJ1-6 | - | TRBV15 | TGTGCCACCAGCAGAGATGGTCGGACTGCCAATTCACCCCTCCACTTT | CATSRDGRTANSPLHF
- | TRBJ1-3 | - | TRBV3-1/TRBV3-2 | TGTGCCAGCAGCCAATTCGTTGGGAGCGGAAACACCATATATTTT | CASSQFVGSGNTIYF
- | TRBJ1-2 | TRBD1 | TRBV25-1 | TGTGCCAGCAGTGCGGACAGGGGCGTCTATGGCTACACCTTC | CASSADRGVYGYTF
- | TRBJ2-6 | - | TRBV18 | TGTGCCAGCTCACCCTTTTCACGGGACTCCAGCTCTGGGGCCAACGTCCTGACTTTC | CASSPFSRDSSSGANVLTF
few | TRBJ1-1 | - | TRBV24-1 | TGTGCCACCAGTGATTTCCAAGCGGGGGGAGGACGGAACACTGAAGCTTTCTTT | CATSDFQAGGGRNTEAFF
- | TRBJ1-1 | - | TRBV27 | TGTGCCAGCAGTATGATGACAGGGAACACTGAAGCTTTCTTT | CASSMMTGNTEAFF
- | TRBJ2-5 | TRBD1 | TRBV29-1 | TGCAGCGTTCATCAGGGGGCGGGGGAGACCCAGTACTTC | CSVHQGAGETQYF
- | TRBJ1-2 | - | TRBV24-1 | TGTGCCACCAGTGATCCCCTCGGGGGAGGCTACACCTTC | CATSDPLGGGYTF
- | TRBJ2-1 | - | TRBV13 | TGTGCCAGCAGCCTGGGACTGGCTACGGATGAGCAGTTCTTC | CASSLGLATDEQFF
- | TRBJ1-1 | TRBD1 | TRBV6-5 | TGTGCCAGCAGTTTTCAGGGGGCGAGGACTGAAGCTTTCTTT | CASSFQGARTEAFF
- | TRBJ1-1 | TRBD1 | TRBV24-1 | TGTGCCACCAGTGATCGTAATCCACAGGGGGGCACTGAAGCTTTCTTT | CATSDRNPQGGTEAFF
- | TRBJ2-1 | TRBD2 | TRBV7-8 | TGTGCCAGCAGCTTTTCTAGCGGGGTCAGCTCCTACAATGAGCAGTTCTTC | CASSFSSGVSSYNEQFF
- | TRBJ2-3 | TRBD2 | TRBV4-1 | TGCGCCAGCAGCCAAAGCGTAAGCGGGGGGCCCGTCACAGATACGCAGTATTTT | CASSQSVSGGPVTDTQYF
- | TRBJ2-7 | TRBD1 | TRBV6-2/TRBV6-3 | TGTGCCAGCAGTTACCCCACTTCGGACAGGGTGACCTACGAGCAGTACTTC | CASSYPTSDRVTYEQYF
- | TRBJ1-4 | - | TRBV6-6 | TGTGCCAGCAGTTACTCGCCGGGTTCAAGGGAAAAACTGTTTTTT | CASSYSPGSREKLFF
- | TRBJ1-4 | - | TRBV29-1 | TGCAGCGTTGAGACCCCATCGGGGGAAAAACTGTTTTTT | CSVETPSGEKLFF
- | TRBJ2-3 | TRBD1 | TRBV28 | TGTGCCAGCAGTTTTAGTCCAGGGGGCGGGATAGTTACGCAGTATTTT | CASSFSPGGGIVTQYF
- | TRBJ1-1 | TRBD1 | TRBV3-1/TRBV3-2 | TGTGCCAGCAGCCCGTGGGACAGGAACACTGAAGCTTTCTTT | CASSPWDRNTEAFF